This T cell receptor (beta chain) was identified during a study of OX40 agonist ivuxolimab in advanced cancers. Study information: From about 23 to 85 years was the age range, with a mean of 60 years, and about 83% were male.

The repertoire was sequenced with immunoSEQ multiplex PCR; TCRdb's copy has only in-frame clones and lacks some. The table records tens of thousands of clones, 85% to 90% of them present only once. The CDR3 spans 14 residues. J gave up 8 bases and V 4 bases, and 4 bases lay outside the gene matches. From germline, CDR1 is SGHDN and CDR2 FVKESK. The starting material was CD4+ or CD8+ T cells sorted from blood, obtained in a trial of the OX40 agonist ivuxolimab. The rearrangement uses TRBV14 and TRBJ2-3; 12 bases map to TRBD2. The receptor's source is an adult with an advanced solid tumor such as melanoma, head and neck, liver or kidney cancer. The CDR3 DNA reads TGTGCCAGCAGCCCCACTAGCGGGAGGACTACGCAGTATTTT. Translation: CASSPTSGRTTQYF.